Shown below are 15 T cell receptor beta chains from a single sample sequenced in a study of blood T cell repertoires in COVID-19. Data came from immunoSEQ multiplex PCR; TCRdb stores just in-frame clones and leaves some out. The sample holds about 330,000 clones, approximately 85% seen once. Sequencing input: peripheral blood. The receptors derive from a human donor in a cohort sampled during active COVID-19.

This clone occurred a few times. Other nucleotide sequences from this sample produce the same CDR3. The V gene is TRBV2, the J gene TRBJ1-1, with 7 positions matching TRBD1. CDR1 SNHLY and CDR2 FYNNEI come from the germline V gene. V lost 3 bases to trimming and J lost 3 bases; unmatched junction nucleotides: 4. The CDR3 runs 14 residues. In nucleotides, the CDR3 is TGTGCCAGCAGTGAGGACAGGAGGGACACTGAAGCTTTCTTT. It translates to CASSEDRRDTEAFF.

The J gene is TRBJ1-1, the V gene TRBV15, with 9 positions matching TRBD1. V dropped 4 bases and J dropped 11; count of bases not matched to a gene: 11. Germline V CDR1 and CDR2: LNHNV, YYDKDF (reference sequence). The CDR3 length is 14 residues. The CDR3 reads CATSKRTGGAGAFF. In nucleotides, the CDR3 is TGTGCCACCAGCAAACGTACAGGGGGCGCGGGCGCTTTCTTT.

V and J are TRBV24-1 and TRBJ1-2, with D unclear. CDR1 and CDR2 (germline): KGHDR, SFDVKD. V lost 3 bases and J lost 5, with 9 bases in between. This CDR3 comprises 13 residues. The CDR3 DNA is TGTGCCACCAGTGATCCCCAGATATATGGCTACACCTTC. Translating gives CATSDPQIYGYTF.

The gene calls are TRBV3-1 (or the pseudogene TRBV3-2) and TRBJ1-1; TRBD1 agrees at 7 bases. Per germline, CDR1 LGHDT and CDR2 YNNKEL (reference sequence). V shed 4 bases, J shed 7 bases, and the junction held 6 bases outside the gene matches. CDR3 size: 13 residues. CDR3 amino acids: CASSLDRAGEAFF. CDR3 in DNA: TGTGCCAGCAGCCTAGACAGGGCTGGTGAAGCTTTCTTT.

The chain is built from TRBV27 and TRBJ1-4; no firm D call. CDR3 size: 14 residues. Germline V gene data show CDR1 as MNHEY and CDR2 as SMNVEV (reference sequence). V was pared by 1 base and J by 7 bases, with 10 bases between. CDR3 loop: CASSLLRLGEKLFF. For the CDR3, the DNA is TGTGCCAGCAGTTTATTGCGGCTTGGTGAAAAACTGTTTTTT.

The chain has TRBV19 and TRBJ2-7, with D maybe TRBD2 (6 bases). There are 13 residues in the CDR3. Germline V CDR1 and CDR2: LNHDA, SQIVND (reference sequence). V was cut by 6 bases and J by 4 bases, with 13 bases left in between. CDR3: CASSTEGLYEQYF. CDR3 nucleotide sequence: TGTGCCAGTAGCACGGAGGGTCTTTACGAGCAGTACTTC.

This clone appeared a single time. This rearrangement joins TRBV7-3 to TRBJ2-7; TRBD1 matches 9 bases. There are 15 residues in the CDR3. V trimming: 1 base; J trimming: 6 bases; junction bases outside the gene matches: 7. Germline assignment: CDR1 SGHTA and CDR2 FQGTGA. In DNA form, the CDR3 reads TGTGCCAGCAGCTTAATAGGGACAGGGTTTACCGAGCAGTACTTC. This translates into CASSLIGTGFTEQYF.

The J gene is TRBJ1-2, the V gene TRBV20-1, with 8 positions matching TRBD1. There are 13 residues in the CDR3. V shed 3 bases, J shed 8 bases, and the junction held 8 bases outside the gene matches. Per the germline V gene, CDR1 is DFQATT and CDR2 is SNEGSKA (reference sequence). CDR3 region: CSASTGTGAGYTF. CDR3 bases: TGCAGTGCTAGTACCGGGACAGGCGCGGGCTACACCTTC.

The chain recombines TRBV6-4 with TRBJ1-1, with D possibly matching TRBD1 (5 bases). The germline V and J ends were trimmed by 6 bases and 12 bases, with 20 bases remaining between them. Germline loops: CDR1 MRHNA, CDR2 SNTAGT. The CDR3 covers 13 residues. The CDR3 here is CASREDTSKMTFF. The CDR3 region has the DNA TGTGCCAGCAGAGAGGACACCTCCAAGATGACTTTCTTT.

This chain connects TRBV30 to TRBJ1-4, with TRBD1 as a possible D gene (5 bases). CDR1 is GTSNPN, CDR2 SVGIG, per germline (reference sequence). The CDR3 has 15 residues. V lost 2 bases, J lost 0 bases, and 10 bases lay in between. The CDR3 protein is CAWSRGLATNEKLFF. The CDR3 DNA reads TGTGCCTGGAGTAGGGGCCTTGCAACTAATGAAAAACTGTTTTTT.

A single count supports this clone. The chain couples TRBV7-3 to TRBJ2-2; possibly TRBD1 for D (5 bases). Germline V gene lookup returns CDR1 SGHTA and CDR2 FQGTGA. The CDR3 consists of 17 residues. With 2 bases removed from V and 0 bases from J, the gap between germline ends came to 13 bases. In nucleotides, the CDR3 is TGTGCCAGCAGCTTAGATGGGGCGTACGCGAACACCGGGGAGCTGTTTTTT. It translates to CASSLDGAYANTGELFF.

This clone was detected once. This sequence joins TRBV6-5 and TRBJ1-1; unclear D gene. V was clipped by 10 bases and J by 0 bases, with 12 bases between them. The CDR3 sequence is 13 residues long. The germline V gene has CDR1 MNHEY and CDR2 SVGAGI. The CDR3 is CATSSRLNTEAFF. The CDR3 DNA follows: TGTGCCACCTCCTCCAGGTTGAACACTGAAGCTTTCTTT.

This rearrangement joins TRBV6-5 to TRBJ1-5, with D maybe TRBD1 (6 bases). This CDR3 is built from 13 residues. CDR1 and CDR2 from the germline V gene are MNHEY and SVGAGI. V was shortened by 7 bases and J by 4 bases, with 11 bases between the two germline ends. The CDR3: CASTQGQNQPQHF. The CDR3 bases are TGTGCCAGCACTCAGGGGCAAAATCAGCCCCAGCATTTT.

The rearrangement links TRBV29-1 to TRBJ1-1; 9 nucleotides match TRBD1. V lost 7 bases and J lost 5; bases outside the gene matches: 5. The CDR3 spans 12 residues. CDR1 and CDR2 (germline): SQVTM, ANQGSEA. In DNA form, the CDR3 reads TGCAGCGCCCGGGACAGGGCTACTGAAGCTTTCTTT. This translates into CSARDRATEAFF.

The rearrangement links TRBV21-1 to TRBJ1-1; TRBD1 reflects the table's D call only, with no check against the DNA. TRBV21-1 is flagged as a pseudogene. There are 16 residues in the CDR3. This CDR3 is CASRRSSQGAETEAFF. The CDR3, as DNA: TGTGCCAGCAGAAGATCGTCACAGGGGGCTGAAACTGAAGCTTTCTTT.